The 31 T cell receptor beta chains below all came from one sample that was sequenced in a study of T-cell memory formation after mild COVID-19. TCRdb re-derived calls from the 5' RACE reads in MiXCR, one entry per CDR3 protein. The data show around 210,000 distinct CDR3 sequences, 9.5% seen once. The sample was PBMCs or a T cell subset sorted from them (not recorded which). Every receptor here comes from a man between 18 and 29 years old who had mild COVID-19 (a few samples of this study predate the infection). Cell type and time point are not known.

This clonotype was observed at least ten times. This chain uses TRBV2 with TRBJ1-1; no clear D gene. This CDR3 region has 15 residues. Germline CDR1 and CDR2: SNHLY and FYNNEI. V shed 4 bases and J shed 0 bases, with 12 bases lying between them. The CDR3 DNA is TGTGCCAGCAGTGTCGCAGTTCAGATGAACACTGAAGCTTTCTTT. Protein product: CASSVAVQMNTEAFF.

This clonotype showed up just once. The genes are TRBV19 and TRBJ2-6, with D unclear. CDR1 is LNHDA, CDR2 SQIVND, per germline (reference sequence). Trimming pared 3 bases from V and 0 bases from J, leaving 6 bases between. This CDR3 is 15 amino acids long. The CDR3 DNA reads as TGTGCCAGTAGTATGCTGCGCTCTGGGGCCAACGTCCTGACTTTC. This gives the protein CASSMLRSGANVLTF.

This clonotype was seen many times. Germline and junction disagree at one end, which may indicate a read error. The V call is TRBV7-7, the J call TRBJ2-3, with TRBD2 matching 9 bases. The CDR3 is made up of 15 amino acids. In germline, CDR1 is SSHAT, CDR2 FNYEAQ (reference sequence). The chain's CDR3 is CASSLAGAYTDTQYF. CDR3 DNA: TGTGCTAGCAGCTTAGCGGGGGCCTACACAGATACGCAGTATTTT.

At least ten counts were recorded for this clonotype. The junction departs from germline at one end; a sequencing error may be responsible. V usage is TRBV7-9 and J usage is TRBJ2-4; a weak D match, TRBD2 (6 bases). The CDR3 has 11 amino acids. CDR1 is SEHNR and CDR2 is FQNEAQ in the germline V gene (reference sequence). CDR3 nucleotides: TGTGCCAGCAGCCCTTCGGGGGTTCAATACTTC. Protein product: CASSPSGVQYF.

This chain connects TRBV11-2 to TRBJ2-5, with 9 bases identical to TRBD2. Germline V gives CDR1 SGHAT, CDR2 FQNNGV. This CDR3 contains 15 residues. With 2 bases clipped from V and 5 bases from J, the junction kept 6 bases outside the gene matches. This CDR3 is CASSLRLAGKETQYF. Here the CDR3 DNA reads TGTGCCAGCAGCTTACGGCTAGCGGGGAAGGAGACCCAGTACTTC.

The chain couples TRBV20-1 to TRBJ1-5, with D maybe TRBD1 (5 bases). Trimming took off 5 bases at V and 5 bases at J, with 13 bases between the two ends. Germline V gives CDR1 DFQATT, CDR2 SNEGSKA (reference sequence). This CDR3 has 13 residues. The CDR3 sequence is CSAPPTDDQPQHF. CDR3 nucleotides: TGCAGTGCTCCCCCGACAGACGATCAGCCCCAGCATTTT.

This clonotype showed up just a few times. J is TRBJ2-2 and V is TRBV5-1; possibly TRBD1 for D (5 bases). The CDR3 has 15 residues. Germline values: CDR1 SGHRS, CDR2 YFSETQ. Trimming removed 0 bases from V and 5 bases from J, with 11 bases in between. The CDR3: CASSLAQGETGELFF. As DNA, the CDR3 is TGCGCCAGCAGCTTGGCCCAGGGTGAAACCGGGGAGCTGTTTTTT.

This clonotype was recorded a few times. The chain uses TRBV10-2 and TRBJ2-3; no clear D gene. The CDR3 is made up of 14 amino acids. The V gene lost 3 bases and the J gene lost 1 base, with 8 bases spanning the gap. CDR1 and CDR2 (germline): WSHSY, SAAADI. CDR3 coding DNA: TGCGCCAGCAGTGACGGCGCGCGCACAGATACGCAGTATTTT. Translation gives CASSDGARTDTQYF.

The chain joins TRBV3-1 to TRBJ2-1; 11 bases are a match to TRBD2. Germline V gene sequence: CDR1 LGHDT, CDR2 YNNKEL (reference sequence). Germline trimming cut 1 base from V and 4 bases from J; bases unmatched to any gene: 9. The CDR3 loop spans 18 amino acids. CDR3 nucleotides: TGTGCCAGCAGCCAAGTCCTAGCGGGGGGCGGAAAATACAATGAGCAGTTCTTC. Protein sequence: CASSQVLAGGGKYNEQFF.

This clonotype has at least ten counts. This chain links TRBV5-1 with TRBJ2-5; D perhaps matches TRBD2 (6 bases). V was pared by 0 bases and J by 2 bases, with 11 bases between. CDR1 and CDR2 from the germline V gene are SGHRS and YFSETQ. The CDR3 covers 15 residues. The CDR3: CASSLDSGLQETQYF. The CDR3 nucleotides read TGCGCCAGCAGCTTGGATTCAGGACTACAAGAGACCCAGTACTTC.

This clonotype was recorded a few times. V usage is TRBV7-2 and J usage is TRBJ2-5; D is unresolved. This CDR3 contains 12 residues. In germline, CDR1 is SGHTA, CDR2 FQGNSA. V lost 5 bases and J lost 4, with 8 bases in between. The CDR3 bases are TGTGCCAGCAGCCCCCGCCCAGAGACCCAGTACTTC. Its protein product is CASSPRPETQYF.

This clonotype was observed a handful of times. The chain combines TRBV4-3 with TRBJ1-1; 8 bases map to TRBD1. The germline gives CDR1 LGHNA, CDR2 YSLEER. The ends lost 0 bases at V and 10 bases at J; junction bases unmatched: 13. This CDR3 is built from 16 residues. CDR3 residues: CASSQDSVSGGYRAFF. The CDR3 DNA sequence: TGCGCCAGCAGCCAAGATTCAGTGTCAGGGGGCTATAGAGCTTTCTTT.

The V gene is TRBV6-2 or TRBV6-3, the J gene TRBJ2-7; D unclear. Germline CDR1 MNHEY, CDR2 SVGEGT. Trimming took off 5 bases at V and 6 bases at J, with 5 bases between the two ends. CDR3 length: 10 amino acids. The chain's CDR3 is CASSPCEQYV. In nucleotides, the CDR3 is TGTGCCAGCAGTCCTTGCGAGCAGTACGTC.

The rearrangement joins TRBV28 to TRBJ2-7; 7 positions agree with TRBD1. V was pared by 4 bases and J by 6 bases, with 9 bases of the junction left unmatched. In germline, CDR1 is MDHEN, CDR2 SYDVKM. The CDR3 has 14 residues. The CDR3 sequence: CASSSPTGKLEQYV. Written as DNA, the CDR3 is TGTGCCAGCAGTTCCCCGACAGGGAAGCTCGAGCAGTACGTC.

This rearrangement joins TRBV4-2 to TRBJ2-1; 10 bases are shared with TRBD2. Germline V lookup: CDR1 LGHNA, CDR2 YNFKEQ. V lost 1 base, J lost 7 bases, and 7 bases stayed unmatched. This CDR3 spans 16 amino acids. CDR3 protein: CASSQVGTSVQNEQFF. The CDR3 coding sequence is TGTGCCAGCAGCCAAGTTGGGACTAGCGTTCAGAATGAGCAGTTCTTC.

This chain connects TRBV7-6 to TRBJ2-3, with D possibly TRBD1 on 7 matching bases. This CDR3 region has 15 residues. Germline CDR1 SGHVS, CDR2 FNYEAQ. Trimming removed 4 bases at V and 1 base at J, with 12 bases between. CDR3 protein: CASSSQGGGTDTQYF. The CDR3 region has the DNA TGTGCCAGCAGCTCCCAGGGGGGCGGCACAGATACGCAGTATTTT.

The V call is TRBV29-1, the J call TRBJ1-2; D may be TRBD1 (5 bases). With 7 bases removed from V and 2 bases from J, the gap between germline ends came to 14 bases. Germline V lookup: CDR1 SQVTM, CDR2 ANQGSEA. The CDR3 length is 13 residues. CDR3: CSAGHLRNYGYTF. As DNA, the CDR3 is TGCAGCGCCGGACACCTTCGGAACTATGGCTACACCTTC.

This clonotype was detected ten times or more. The chain employs TRBV5-4 and TRBJ1-2; the D is unclear. V dropped 3 bases and J dropped 4 bases, with 13 bases sitting between them. The CDR3 has 14 amino acids. The germline V gene encodes CDR1 SGHNT and CDR2 YYREEE (reference sequence). The DNA of the CDR3 is TGTGCCAGCAGCTCACACGGGGTGACCTATGGCTACACCTTC. This gives the protein CASSSHGVTYGYTF.

This clonotype was seen many times. This chain connects TRBV24-1 to TRBJ2-7, with 7 bases that match TRBD1. V lost 4 bases and J lost 2; bases outside the gene matches: 10. The CDR3 contains 16 residues. Germline V lookup: CDR1 KGHDR, CDR2 SFDVKD. The CDR3 protein is CATSEPDRAAPYEQYF. The CDR3 DNA reads as TGTGCCACCAGTGAACCCGACAGGGCCGCGCCCTACGAGCAGTACTTC.

A few counts support this clonotype. This chain uses TRBV5-6 with TRBJ1-5; tentatively, D is TRBD1 (6 bases). The CDR3 is 15 amino acids. The germline gives CDR1 SGHDT, CDR2 YYEEEE. Deletions cut 0 bases from V and 2 bases from J, with 9 bases between. The CDR3 sequence: CASSLGGQRNQPQHF. The CDR3 DNA follows: TGTGCCAGCAGCTTGGGCGGACAGCGCAATCAGCCCCAGCATTTT.

This clonotype was detected only a few times. This chain connects TRBV7-3 to TRBJ2-2, with D possibly TRBD2 on 6 matching bases. Germline V lookup: CDR1 SGHTA, CDR2 FQGTGA. The CDR3 spans 16 residues. V lost 6 bases to trimming and J lost 6 bases, with 20 bases between them. The CDR3 region is CASRPGGSSGAGELFF. In nucleotides, the CDR3 is TGTGCCAGCAGACCAGGAGGGAGCTCTGGCGCCGGGGAGCTGTTTTTT.

The chain links TRBV7-3 to TRBJ2-5; 7 nucleotides line up with TRBD2. J lost 5 bases, V lost 3 bases, and 12 bases had no gene match. The CDR3 runs to 16 residues. Germline assignment: CDR1 SGHTA and CDR2 FQGTGA. The CDR3 DNA reads as TGTGCCAGCAGCTTGACGGGAGGTTTATCAGGCGAGACCCAGTACTTC. Protein: CASSLTGGLSGETQYF.

This clonotype was seen a handful of times. The chain recombines TRBV7-2 with TRBJ2-3, with 9 bases lining up with TRBD1. The CDR3 totals 18 residues. Germline CDR1 reads SGHTA; CDR2 reads FQGNSA. Trimming at V came to 5 bases and at J to 1 base, leaving 13 bases not matched to a gene. DNA of the CDR3: TGTGCCAGCAGCCCACCCGGGACAGGGCCCCTAGGCACAGATACGCAGTATTTT. The encoded protein is CASSPPGTGPLGTDTQYF.

In its sample, this clonotype was seen a few times. V usage is TRBV7-9 and J usage is TRBJ1-4; D call uncertain. Germline values: CDR1 SEHNR, CDR2 FQNEAQ (reference sequence). The CDR3 is made up of 14 amino acids. Between the trimmed V and J ends, which lost 5 bases and 3 bases, there was a span of 10 bases. CDR3 loop: CASSPGEPNEKLFF. The CDR3 DNA reads TGTGCCAGCAGCCCCGGGGAACCTAATGAAAAACTGTTTTTT.

This clonotype was observed a handful of times. The chain uses TRBV6-5 and TRBJ2-7; D might be TRBD1 or TRBD2, each matching 5 bases. The CDR3 runs 14 residues. Trimming cost V 6 bases and J 1 base, with 13 bases left between them. In germline, CDR1 is MNHEY, CDR2 SVGAGI. In nucleotides, the CDR3 is TGTGCCAGCAGCCCCGGGGACCGTTCCTACGAGCAGTACGTC. This codes for CASSPGDRSYEQYV.

The sample holds a few counts of this clonotype. This chain links TRBV19 with TRBJ2-6, with unresolved D. Per germline, CDR1 LNHDA and CDR2 SQIVND (reference sequence). The ends were cut back, 1 base at V and 13 bases at J, with 5 bases in the middle. The length of the CDR3 is 11 residues. This CDR3 reads CASSIGRVLTF. In DNA, the CDR3 is TGTGCCAGTAGTATAGGGAGAGTCCTGACTTTC.

This clonotype was observed many times. This chain links TRBV7-3 with TRBJ2-1; 7 nucleotides agree with TRBD2. The CDR3 length is 16 residues. In germline, CDR1 is SGHTA, CDR2 FQGTGA. V dropped 2 bases and J dropped 1; count of bases not matched to a gene: 5. The CDR3 is CASSLEGRGSYNEQFF. In nucleotides, the CDR3 is TGTGCCAGCAGCTTAGAGGGGCGGGGGTCCTACAATGAGCAGTTCTTC.

The V call is TRBV7-2, the J call TRBJ2-7; D is possibly TRBD1 (6 bases). V shed 2 bases and J shed 0 bases, with 17 bases lying between them. The germline V gene encodes CDR1 SGHTA and CDR2 FQGNSA. The CDR3 loop spans 17 amino acids. CDR3 nucleotides: TGTGCCAGCAGCTTACTACAGGGTCCCCCTAGCTCCTACGAGCAGTACTTC. Amino acid sequence: CASSLLQGPPSSYEQYF.

The sample holds a few counts of this clonotype. The chain links TRBV2 to TRBJ1-1; 7 bases line up with TRBD1. This CDR3 is built from 14 residues. V dropped 6 bases and J dropped 2; count of bases not matched to a gene: 6. Germline CDR1 SNHLY, CDR2 FYNNEI. CDR3 sequence reads: CASRPQGENTEAFF. CDR3 coding DNA: TGTGCCAGCAGACCTCAGGGGGAAAACACTGAAGCTTTCTTT. The complete variable domain, with remaining parts taken from reference TRBV2 and TRBJ1-1, reads EPEVTQTPSHQVTQMGQEVILRCVPISNHLYFYWYRQILGQKVEFLVSFYNNEISEKSEIFDDQFSVERPDGSNFTLKIRSTKLEDSAMYFCASRPQGENTEAFFGQGTRLTVV.

This clonotype was counted a few times. The chain has TRBV9 and TRBJ2-3; tentatively, D is TRBD1 or TRBD2 (6 bases each). Germline CDR1 and CDR2: SGDLS and YYNGEE. This CDR3 is 15 amino acids long. V lost 7 bases, J lost 0 bases, and 15 bases lay in between. CDR3 bases: TGTGCCAGCCAGCAAAGGGGGGCTAGCACAGATACGCAGTATTTT. Protein: CASQQRGASTDTQYF.

At least ten counts were recorded for this clonotype. The gene calls are TRBV6-1 and TRBJ2-7; 9 bases agree with TRBD2. The CDR3 has 13 residues. Trimming took 8 bases from V and 7 from J; bases not matched to a gene: 9. Germline CDR1 and CDR2: MNHNS and SASEGT. CDR3 in amino acids: CASGGGAPEEQYF. In DNA form, the CDR3 reads TGTGCCAGCGGCGGGGGGGCTCCGGAGGAGCAGTACTTC.